Listed below are T cell receptor beta chains from one sample, sequenced in a study of metastatic and nonmetastatic thyroid tumors. With MiXCR, TCRdb reprocessed the PCR reads. The sample consists of 30,000 to 40,000 clones, about 15% of them appearing once. Input material: blood. The receptors derive from a female donor with papillary thyroid cancer or a benign thyroid nodule (not recorded which). Some clones in this sample may be carry-over from other donors' samples. Each CDR3 is given with its conserved first and last residue. A D gene is named only where the DNA matches it firmly. The size entry is marked missing in some rows and otherwise reads once, few, many or a size class.

17,TRBJ2-3,-,-,TRBV11-2,TGTGCCAGCAGCTTAGGTCTCTGCTCTGGAAGCACAGATACGCAGTATTTT,CASSLGLCSGSTDTQYF
13,TRBJ2-5,few,TRBD1,TRBV28,TGTGCCAGCAGGGGACAGTGCATAGAGACCCAGTACTTC,CASRGQCIETQYF
15,TRBJ2-6,many,-,TRBV20-1,TGCAGTGCTAGTGGGGGCGCAGCTGGGGCCAACGTCCTGACTTTC,CSASGGAAGANVLTF
17,TRBJ1-3,many,-,TRBV4-1,TGCGCCAGCAGCCAAGATAGGAAGAGGGGCTCAGGAAACACCATATATTTT,CASSQDRKRGSGNTIYF
13,TRBJ2-7,-,TRBD1,TRBV11-3,TGTGCCAGCAGCCGGGGACAGTTCGACGAGCAGTACTTC,CASSRGQFDEQYF
18,TRBJ2-2,many,-,TRBV5-6,TGTGCCAGCAGCTCGGTTCTGACTGGGGTCGTCAACACCGGGGAGCTGTTCTTT,CASSSVLTGVVNTGELFF
15,TRBJ1-6,few,-,TRBV6-1,TGTGCCAGCAGTGAACTACAGCCTGGCGTTTCACCCCTCCACTTT,CASSELQPGVSPLHF
12,TRBJ2-7,many,-,TRBV3-1,TGTGCCAGCAGCCAAGCAGCCTACGAGCAGTACTTC,CASSQAAYEQYF
16,TRBJ2-7,many,-,TRBV5-1,TGCGCCAGCAGCCCGCTCGACACCGGGAGCTCCTACGAGCAGTACTTC,CASSPLDTGSSYEQYF
16,TRBJ2-2,few,-,TRBV6-2/TRBV6-3,TGTGCCAGCAGTTACGGCTGGAGTGCGAACACCGGGGAGCTGTTTTTT,CASSYGWSANTGELFF